These T cell receptor beta chains were read from a single sample in a study of CD8 T cells in ankylosing spondylitis. TCRdb re-called the 5' RACE reads through MiXCR, storing one row per CDR3 protein. The table lists 350,000 to 450,000 distinct CDR3 sequences, 20% to 25% of them singletons. Input material: blood, either unsorted or a sorted T cell fraction (not recorded which). Receptors were obtained from a male donor with ankylosing spondylitis or in good health (not recorded which). Each CDR3 is given with its conserved first and last residue. Each record gives: D gene, J gene, clone size, V gene, CDR3 protein, CDR3 DNA. The D gene is left open where the match is weak. Clone size is given for some rows only: seen once, a few or many times, or a class if the clone is expanded.

>.|TRBJ2-7|few|TRBV7-2
CASSQTAVGAGEQYF
TGTGCCAGCAGCCAAACGGCGGTGGGGGCAGGCGAGCAGTACTTC
>TRBD1|TRBJ1-1|.|TRBV28
CASSRGQVGTEAFF
TGTGCCAGCAGTCGGGGACAGGTCGGCACTGAAGCTTTCTTT
>.|TRBJ2-5|.|TRBV5-5
CASSLQGYADQETQYF
TGTGCCAGCAGCTTGCAGGGGTACGCTGATCAAGAGACCCAGTACTTC
>TRBD2|TRBJ2-7|few|TRBV11-2
CASSPARASGLSYEQYF
TGTGCCAGCAGCCCCGCCCGGGCTAGCGGGCTAAGCTACGAGCAGTACTTC
>.|TRBJ2-5|few|TRBV3-1
CASSQAESWGSQYF
TGTGCCAGCAGCCAAGCCGAGTCGTGGGGGAGCCAGTACTTC
>.|TRBJ2-2|many|TRBV29-1
CSVDLSNTGELFF
TGCAGCGTTGACCTTTCGAACACCGGGGAGCTGTTTTTT
>.|TRBJ2-7|.|TRBV5-1
CASRPDRSYEQYF
TGCGCCAGCAGACCGGACAGATCCTACGAGCAGTACTTC
>.|TRBJ1-1|.|TRBV20-1
CSARTYTEAFF
TGCAGTGCTCGGACCTACACTGAAGCTTTCTTT
>TRBD2|TRBJ2-7|.|TRBV20-1
CSARDLASGIYEQYF
TGCAGTGCTAGAGATCTGGCTAGCGGGATCTACGAGCAGTACTTC
>TRBD1|TRBJ2-3|few|TRBV12-3/TRBV12-4
CASSIQGAGKDTQYF
TGTGCCAGCAGTATACAGGGGGCAGGGAAAGATACGCAGTATTTT
>TRBD1|TRBJ2-7|many|TRBV7-9
CASSPGQGESEQYF
TGTGCCAGCAGCCCCGGACAGGGGGAGAGCGAGCAGTACTTC
>.|TRBJ1-2|.|TRBV6-2/TRBV6-3
CASSFPVGYTF
TGTGCCAGCAGTTTCCCTGTGGGCTACACCTTC
>.|TRBJ1-2|.|TRBV7-9
CASSLGPGLGGYTF
TGTGCCAGCAGCTTAGGTCCGGGGCTCGGTGGCTACACCTTC
>.|TRBJ2-2|many|TRBV29-1
CSAGLLNTGELFF
TGCAGCGCGGGACTTTTGAACACCGGGGAGCTGTTTTTT
>.|TRBJ2-1|few|TRBV4-1
CASSQDNRAPYNEQFF
TGCGCCAGCAGCCAAGATAACAGGGCACCCTACAATGAGCAGTTCTTC
>.|TRBJ2-7|.|TRBV13
CASSPNRGWKQYF
TGTGCCAGCAGCCCCAACCGGGGTTGGAAGCAGTACTTC
>TRBD1|TRBJ2-7|.|TRBV6-5
CASSYSGTGDEQYF
TGTGCCAGCAGTTACTCCGGGACAGGGGATGAGCAGTACTTC
>.|TRBJ2-7|few|TRBV11-2
CASRRGWEQYF
TGTGCCTCCCGGAGGGGCTGGGAGCAGTACTTC
>TRBD2|TRBJ2-1|few|TRBV12-3/TRBV12-4
CASSLRASGGARGNEQFF
TGTGCCAGCAGTTTAAGGGCTAGCGGGGGGGCCCGTGGCAATGAGCAGTTCTTC
>.|TRBJ1-4|few|TRBV6-1
CASSPQGMIEKLFF
TGTGCCAGCAGTCCCCAGGGTATGATTGAAAAACTGTTTTTT
>TRBD2|TRBJ2-1|.|TRBV2
CASPGWGGSYNEQFF
TGTGCCAGCCCCGGCTGGGGGGGCTCCTACAATGAGCAGTTCTTC
>.|TRBJ1-1|.|TRBV12-3/TRBV12-4
CASSPQTAGGTEAFF
TGTGCCAGCAGTCCCCAGACAGCCGGAGGCACTGAAGCTTTCTTT
>TRBD2|TRBJ2-3|.|TRBV10-2
CASDSGVDTQYF
TGCGCCAGCGATAGCGGGGTAGATACGCAGTATTTT
>.|TRBJ2-3|.|TRBV12-5
CASGLSKDTQYF
TGTGCTAGTGGTTTGAGTAAGGATACGCAGTATTTT
>.|TRBJ2-7|.|TRBV7-9
CASSGRQEGQYF
TGTGCCAGCAGCGGCCGACAGGAGGGGCAGTACTTC
>TRBD1|TRBJ1-4|.|TRBV27
CASSITGTGGLNEKLFF
TGTGCCAGCAGTATAACCGGGACAGGGGGACTAAATGAAAAACTGTTTTTT
>TRBD2|TRBJ2-3|.|TRBV7-9
CASSLSPGRGGTDTQYF
TGTGCCAGCAGCTTATCCCCGGGGCGGGGGGGCACAGATACGCAGTATTTT
>TRBD2|TRBJ2-5|.|TRBV20-1
CSARGGLAGDEYF
TGCAGTGCTAGAGGAGGGCTAGCGGGGGATGAGTACTTC
>TRBD1|TRBJ2-2|.|TRBV11-2
CASSPQGAQGGELFF
TGTGCCAGCAGCCCGCAGGGGGCGCAGGGCGGGGAGCTGTTTTTT
>.|TRBJ2-3|.|TRBV28
CASSQGVSTDTQYF
TGTGCCAGCAGCCAGGGAGTGAGCACAGATACGCAGTATTTT
>.|TRBJ2-7|.|TRBV4-1
CASSQEFSAYEQYF
TGCGCCAGCAGCCAAGAATTCAGTGCCTACGAGCAGTACTTC
>.|TRBJ2-6|.|TRBV6-1
CASSARGLSGANVLTF
TGTGCCAGCAGTGCACGGGGACTCTCTGGGGCCAACGTCCTGACTTTC
>.|TRBJ2-7|.|TRBV4-2
CASSQVGASYEQYF
TGTGCCAGCAGCCAAGTCGGGGCCTCCTACGAGCAGTACTTC
>.|TRBJ2-7|.|TRBV30
CAWSVTDYEQYF
TGTGCCTGGAGTGTAACAGATTACGAGCAGTACTTC
>.|TRBJ2-7|.|TRBV5-1
CASGNRVDEQYF
TGCGCCAGCGGGAACAGGGTCGACGAGCAGTACTTC
>.|TRBJ1-2|.|TRBV27
CASSPLGRASGYTF
TGTGCCAGCAGTCCTCTGGGGAGGGCGAGTGGCTACACCTTC
>.|TRBJ2-1|few|TRBV5-5
CASSLEGLNEQFF
TGTGCCAGCAGCTTGGAGGGTCTAAATGAGCAGTTCTTC
>TRBD2|TRBJ2-3|few|TRBV7-6
CASSPQTSGGIDTQYF
TGTGCCAGCAGCCCCCAGACTAGCGGGGGGATAGATACGCAGTATTTT
>TRBD1|TRBJ1-2|.|TRBV5-5
CASSLWTGTGYTF
TGTGCCAGCAGCTTGTGGACAGGGACTGGCTACACCTTC
>TRBD1|TRBJ2-7|.|TRBV28
CASSPSSIRDSSYEQYF
TGTGCCAGCAGCCCCTCATCCATCCGGGACAGTTCCTACGAGCAGTACTTC
>.|TRBJ2-5|few|TRBV4-1
CASSQEWETQYF
TGCGCCAGCAGCCAAGAATGGGAGACCCAGTACTTC
>.|TRBJ2-1|many|TRBV29-1
CSVVGDPSSYNEQFF
TGCAGCGTTGTGGGGGACCCGAGCTCCTACAATGAGCAGTTCTTC
>.|TRBJ1-1|.|TRBV30
CAWRGREAFF
TGTGCCTGGAGGGGGCGTGAAGCTTTCTTT
>.|TRBJ2-2|few|TRBV20-1
CSARVGTTLNTGELFF
TGCAGTGCTAGAGTTGGGACCACTCTGAACACCGGGGAGCTGTTTTTT
>.|TRBJ2-5|few|TRBV13
CASSFPATETQYF
TGTGCCAGCAGCTTCCCCGCAACGGAGACCCAGTACTTC
>.|TRBJ2-1|.|TRBV28
CASSTDGYNEQFF
TGTGCCAGCAGTACGGACGGCTACAATGAGCAGTTCTTC